This TCR beta chain was retrieved from a study of blood T cell repertoires in COVID-19. Study at large: Sites in the United States, Italy and Spain provided acute and convalescent COVID-19 samples. PBMCs, B-cell-depleted T cells, or T cells provided the cDNA or gDNA that made up the material.

With 1 base removed from V and 5 bases from J, the gap between germline ends came to 10 bases. Germline CDR1 reads SGHRS; CDR2 reads YFSETQ. The CDR3 has 14 residues. Per the study methods: Estimated nucleated cell counts came from reference gene primer amplification. Sequencing was performed with immunoSEQ multiplex PCR; in TCRdb, only in-frame clones are kept and a portion is missing. That table furnishes V, J and clone size, whereas the DNA furnished D and trimming. This table holds 250,000 to 300,000 clones, 70% to 90% found once. The TCR originated in a woman in her 70s with acute or convalescent COVID-19. The J gene is TRBJ1-5, the V gene TRBV5-1; a possible D gene is TRBD1 (6 bases). Sequencing input: peripheral blood. In nucleotides, the CDR3 is TGCGCCAGCAGCTTGATGTCAGGGGATCAGCCCCAGCATTTT. Translation: CASSLMSGDQPQHF.